A selection of T cell receptor beta chains follows, all from one sample in a study of spatial heterogeneity in lung cancer. TCRdb recomputed calls from the 5' RACE reads with MiXCR, one row per CDR3 protein. The table has around 60,000 distinct CDR3 sequences, roughly 8% seen once. This specimen consisted of PBMCs, obtained at surgery. The receptors stem from a female donor with early-stage non-small cell lung cancer. Both conserved end residues are part of each CDR3. Fields, in order: D gene, J gene, V gene, clone size, CDR3 DNA, CDR3 protein. The D gene is left open where the match is weak. Where a row states a size, it is once, few, many or the class of an expanded clone; other rows omit it.

>TRBD1|TRBJ1-3|TRBV9|.
TGTGCCAGCAGCCGCGGTACAGGGGGAGCTGGAAACACCATATATTTT
CASSRGTGGAGNTIYF
>.|TRBJ1-5|TRBV6-1|.
TGTGCCAGCAAAAGGGGGGATAGCAATCAGCCCCAGCATTTT
CASKRGDSNQPQHF
>.|TRBJ1-1|TRBV6-4|few
TGTGCCAGCAGTGGGGAGTCCGGGACTCAAGCTTTCTTT
CASSGESGTQAFF
>.|TRBJ2-2|TRBV7-9|medium-sized
TGTGCCAGCAGCCCCCAAGCGGGGGAGCTGTTTTTT
CASSPQAGELFF
>TRBD1|TRBJ1-2|TRBV2|few
TGTGCCACCGAGGGGGCCAGCGGCTATGGCTACACCTTC
CATEGASGYGYTF
>.|TRBJ2-2|TRBV2|many
TGTGCCAGCAGTCAGGACAGGAACACCGGGGAGCTGTTTTTT
CASSQDRNTGELFF
>.|TRBJ2-1|TRBV12-3/TRBV12-4|.
TGTGCCAGCAAGAGGGACACAGTTTACAATGAGCAGTTCTTC
CASKRDTVYNEQFF
>.|TRBJ2-1|TRBV9|few
TGTGCCAGCAGCGTAGCCCCCGGGGCCCGGGCGGTTCGGCAGTTCTTC
CASSVAPGARAVRQFF
>.|TRBJ2-1|TRBV7-2|few
TGTGCCAGCAGCTTACGGCTAGATCCCTACAATGAGCAGTTCTTC
CASSLRLDPYNEQFF
>.|TRBJ1-3|TRBV5-4|few
TGTGCCAGCAGCTTGTTTGGAAACACCATATATTTT
CASSLFGNTIYF
>TRBD1|TRBJ1-1|TRBV10-3|many
TGTGCCATCAGTGAGCCAAAGACAGGGGCAAGGGGTACTGAAGCTTTCTTT
CAISEPKTGARGTEAFF
>.|TRBJ2-2|TRBV5-1|.
TGCGCCAGCAGCCCGGGGGCCCTGACCGGGGAGCTGTTTTTT
CASSPGALTGELFF
>TRBD2|TRBJ2-3|TRBV20-1|many
TGCAGTGCCCCCCCAACTAGCGGGATCACAGATACGCAGTATTTT
CSAPPTSGITDTQYF
>TRBD1|TRBJ1-4|TRBV24-1|few
TGTGCCACCAGTGATTCGCAGGGACAGGGGGATGAAAAACTGTTTTTT
CATSDSQGQGDEKLFF
>TRBD2|TRBJ2-1|TRBV20-1|many
TGCAGTGCTAGCGGGGGGGCTGGAGATGAGCAGTTCTTC
CSASGGAGDEQFF
>.|TRBJ2-2|TRBV12-3/TRBV12-4|.
TGTGCCAGCAGTTTAGCCAACAGACACACCGGGGAGCTGTTTTTT
CASSLANRHTGELFF
>.|TRBJ2-3|TRBV6-1|.
TGTGCCAGCAGTGAGTTGCGTTCCATCACAGATACGCAGTATTTT
CASSELRSITDTQYF
>.|TRBJ1-1|TRBV30|few
TGTGCCTGGGCAGGGCAACAAGCCACTGAAGCTTTCTTT
CAWAGQQATEAFF
>.|TRBJ2-7|TRBV6-1|many
TGTGCCAGCAGTGATAGGTACGAGCAGTACTTC
CASSDRYEQYF
>TRBD2|TRBJ2-1|TRBV30|many
TGTGCCTGGACCTGGGGGGGCTCCTACAATGAGCAGTTCTTC
CAWTWGGSYNEQFF
>TRBD1|TRBJ1-3|TRBV28|few
TGTGCCAGCAGCCACAGGGGAAACGGAAACACCATATATTTT
CASSHRGNGNTIYF
>TRBD1|TRBJ1-2|TRBV12-3/TRBV12-4|.
TGTGCCAGCAGTTTAAGCGGGAGACAGGGGTATGGCTACACCTTC
CASSLSGRQGYGYTF